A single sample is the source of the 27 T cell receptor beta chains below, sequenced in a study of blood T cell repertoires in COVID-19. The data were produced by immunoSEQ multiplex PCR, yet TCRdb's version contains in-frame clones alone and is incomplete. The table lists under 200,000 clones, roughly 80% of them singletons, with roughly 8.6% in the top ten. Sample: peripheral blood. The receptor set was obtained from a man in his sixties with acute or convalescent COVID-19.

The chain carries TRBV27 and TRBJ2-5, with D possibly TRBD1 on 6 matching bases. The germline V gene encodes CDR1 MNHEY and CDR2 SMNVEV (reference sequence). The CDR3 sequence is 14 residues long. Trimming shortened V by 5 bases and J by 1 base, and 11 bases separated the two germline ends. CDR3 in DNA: TGTGCCAGCAGTATGTCGACAGGCCAAGAGACCCAGTACTTC. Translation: CASSMSTGQETQYF.

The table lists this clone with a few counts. The CDR3 DNA follows: TGTGCCAGCAGCGCAGGGGATTCACCCCTCCACTTT. It yields the protein CASSAGDSPLHF. This sequence joins TRBV9 and TRBJ1-6; D possibly corresponds to TRBD1 (6 bases). The CDR3 totals 12 residues. Trimming shortened V by 3 bases and J by 8 bases, and 6 bases separated the two germline ends. The germline gives CDR1 SGDLS, CDR2 YYNGEE. The full variable domain, its missing parts supplied by reference TRBV9 and TRBJ1-6, is DSGVTQTPKHLITATGQRVTLRCSPRSGDLSVYWYQQSLDQGLQFLIQYYNGEERAKGNILERFSAQQFPDLHSELNLSSLELGDSALYFCASSAGDSPLHFGNGTRLTVT.

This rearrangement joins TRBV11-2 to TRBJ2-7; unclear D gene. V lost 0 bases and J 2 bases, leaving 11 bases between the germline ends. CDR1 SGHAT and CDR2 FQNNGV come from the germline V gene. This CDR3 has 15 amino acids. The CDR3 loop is CASSLEFAATYEQYF. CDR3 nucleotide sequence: TGTGCCAGCAGCTTAGAGTTTGCGGCCACCTACGAGCAGTACTTC.

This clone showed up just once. The CDR3 here is CASSFLRSKGNTIYF. DNA for the CDR3: TGTGCCAGCAGTTTCCTACGTAGTAAGGGAAACACCATATATTTT. The chain employs TRBV28 and TRBJ1-3; no reliable D call. The CDR3 runs to 15 residues. Germline CDR1 is MDHEN and CDR2 is SYDVKM. V shed 3 bases and J shed 4 bases, with 13 bases lying between them.

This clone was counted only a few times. In nucleotides, the CDR3 is TGTGCCAGCGGCCAACCTAAACAGGGTATCACTGAAGCTTTCTTT. Its protein is CASGQPKQGITEAFF. V is TRBV21-1 and J is TRBJ1-1; no DNA check was done on the table's D call, TRBD1. TRBV21-1 is shown as a pseudogene. This CDR3 has 15 amino acids.

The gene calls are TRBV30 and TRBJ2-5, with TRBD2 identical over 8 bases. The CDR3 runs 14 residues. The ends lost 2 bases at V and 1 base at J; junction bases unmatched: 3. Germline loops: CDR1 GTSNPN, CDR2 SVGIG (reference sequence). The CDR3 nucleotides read TGTGCCTGGAGTAGCGGGGGCCTCCAAGAGACCCAGTACTTC. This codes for CAWSSGGLQETQYF.

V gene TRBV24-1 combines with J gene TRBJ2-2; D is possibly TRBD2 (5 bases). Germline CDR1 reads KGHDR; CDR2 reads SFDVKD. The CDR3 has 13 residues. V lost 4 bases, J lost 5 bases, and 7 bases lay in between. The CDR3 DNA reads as TGTGCCACCAGTGAGAGGGTTACCGGGGAGCTGTTTTTT. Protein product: CATSERVTGELFF.

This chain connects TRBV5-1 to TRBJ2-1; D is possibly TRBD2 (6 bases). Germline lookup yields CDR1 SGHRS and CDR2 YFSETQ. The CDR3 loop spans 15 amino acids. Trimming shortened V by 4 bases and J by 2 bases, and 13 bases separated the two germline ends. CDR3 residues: CASSLEIAAYNEQFF. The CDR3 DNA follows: TGCGCCAGCAGCCTAGAAATAGCGGCCTACAATGAGCAGTTCTTC.

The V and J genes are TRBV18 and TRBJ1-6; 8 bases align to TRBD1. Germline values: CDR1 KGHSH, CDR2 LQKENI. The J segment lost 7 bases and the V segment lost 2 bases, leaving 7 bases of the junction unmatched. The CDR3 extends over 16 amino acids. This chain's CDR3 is CASSPLGQGENSPLHF. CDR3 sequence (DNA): TGTGCCAGCTCACCATTAGGACAGGGCGAAAATTCACCCCTCCACTTT.

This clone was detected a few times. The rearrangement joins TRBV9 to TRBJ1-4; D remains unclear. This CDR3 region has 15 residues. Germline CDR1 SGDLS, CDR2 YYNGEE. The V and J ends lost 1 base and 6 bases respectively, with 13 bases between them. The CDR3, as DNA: TGTGCCAGCAGCGTATGGGGAGGGAGCGATGAAAAACTGTTTTTT. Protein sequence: CASSVWGGSDEKLFF. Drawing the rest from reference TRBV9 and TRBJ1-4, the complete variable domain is DSGVTQTPKHLITATGQRVTLRCSPRSGDLSVYWYQQSLDQGLQFLIQYYNGEERAKGNILERFSAQQFPDLHSELNLSSLELGDSALYFCASSVWGGSDEKLFFGSGTQLSVL.

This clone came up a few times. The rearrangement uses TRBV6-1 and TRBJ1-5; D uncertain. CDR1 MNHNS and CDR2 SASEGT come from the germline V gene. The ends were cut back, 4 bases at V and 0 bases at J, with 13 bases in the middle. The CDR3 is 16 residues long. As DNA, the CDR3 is TGTGCCAGCAGTGCCCTACAGTTCTCTAGCAATCAGCCCCAGCATTTT. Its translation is CASSALQFSSNQPQHF.

The CDR3 reads CASSPPLRGLDTQYF. CDR3 sequence (DNA): TGTGCCAGCTCACCACCTCTTCGGGGGTTAGATACGCAGTATTTT. The chain recombines TRBV18 with TRBJ2-3, with D perhaps TRBD2 (6 bases). Deletions cut 0 bases from V and 5 bases from J, with 12 bases between. The CDR3 runs to 15 residues. Germline lookup yields CDR1 KGHSH and CDR2 LQKENI. The whole variable domain, filled in from reference TRBV18 and TRBJ2-3, reads NAGVMQNPRHLVRRRGQEARLRCSPMKGHSHVYWYRQLPEEGLKFMVYLQKENIIDESGMPKERFSAEFPKEGPSILRIQQVVRGDSAAYFCASSPPLRGLDTQYFGPGTRLTVL.

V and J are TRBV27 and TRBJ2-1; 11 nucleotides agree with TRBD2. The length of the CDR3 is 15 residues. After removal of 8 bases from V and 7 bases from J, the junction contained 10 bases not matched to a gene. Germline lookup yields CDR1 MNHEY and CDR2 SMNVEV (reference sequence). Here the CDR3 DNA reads TGTGCCAGCTCTTTGGGGACTAGCGGAAATAATGAGCAGTTCTTC. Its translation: CASSLGTSGNNEQFF.

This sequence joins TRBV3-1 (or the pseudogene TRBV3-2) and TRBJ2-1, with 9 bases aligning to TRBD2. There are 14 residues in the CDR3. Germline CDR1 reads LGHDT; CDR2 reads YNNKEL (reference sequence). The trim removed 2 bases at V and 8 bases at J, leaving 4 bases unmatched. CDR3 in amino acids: CASSQTSGRDEQFF. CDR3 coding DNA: TGTGCCAGCAGCCAAACTAGCGGGCGGGATGAGCAGTTCTTC.

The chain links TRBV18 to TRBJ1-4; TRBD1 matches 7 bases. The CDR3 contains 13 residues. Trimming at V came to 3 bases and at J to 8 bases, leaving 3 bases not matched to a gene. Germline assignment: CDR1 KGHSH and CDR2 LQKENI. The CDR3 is CASSPTGFEKLFF. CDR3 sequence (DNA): TGTGCCAGCTCACCGACAGGGTTCGAAAAACTGTTTTTT.

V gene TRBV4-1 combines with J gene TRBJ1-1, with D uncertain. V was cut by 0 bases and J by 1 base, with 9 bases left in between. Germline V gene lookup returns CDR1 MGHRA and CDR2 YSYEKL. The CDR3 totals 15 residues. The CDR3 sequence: CASSQEVTTNTEAFF. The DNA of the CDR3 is TGCGCCAGCAGCCAAGAAGTAACAACGAACACTGAAGCTTTCTTT.

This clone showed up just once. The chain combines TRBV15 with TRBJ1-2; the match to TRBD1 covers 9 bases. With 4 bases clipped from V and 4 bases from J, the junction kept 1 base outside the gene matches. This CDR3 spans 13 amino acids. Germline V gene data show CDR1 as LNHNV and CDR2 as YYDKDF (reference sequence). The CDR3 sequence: CATSIQGAYGYTF. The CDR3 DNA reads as TGTGCCACCAGCATACAGGGGGCCTATGGCTACACCTTC.

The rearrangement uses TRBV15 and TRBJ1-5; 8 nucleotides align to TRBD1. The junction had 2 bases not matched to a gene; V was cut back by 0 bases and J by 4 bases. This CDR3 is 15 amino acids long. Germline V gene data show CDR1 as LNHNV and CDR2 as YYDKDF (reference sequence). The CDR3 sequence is CATSRDGQGNQPQHF. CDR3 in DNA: TGTGCCACCAGCAGAGATGGACAGGGTAATCAGCCCCAGCATTTT.

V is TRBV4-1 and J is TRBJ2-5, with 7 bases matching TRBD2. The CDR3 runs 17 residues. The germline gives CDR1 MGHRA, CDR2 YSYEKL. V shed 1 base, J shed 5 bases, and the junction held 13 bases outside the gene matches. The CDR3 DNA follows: TGCGCCAGCAGCCAAGTAGGCAGGACTAGAGGGAGGGAGACCCAGTACTTC. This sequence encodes CASSQVGRTRGRETQYF.

The CDR3 sequence: CASSLPSGGSTDTQYF. In DNA form, the CDR3 reads TGTGCCAGCAGCCTCCCAAGCGGGGGAAGCACAGATACGCAGTATTTT. The chain uses TRBV3-1 (or the pseudogene TRBV3-2) and TRBJ2-3, with TRBD2 matching over 8 bases. Trimming removed 4 bases from V and 0 bases from J; junction bases left unmatched: 6. This CDR3 spans 16 amino acids. CDR1 and CDR2 (germline): LGHDT, YNNKEL (reference sequence).

CDR3 protein: CASSQALNQPQHF. DNA for the CDR3: TGTGCCAGCAGCCAAGCCTTGAATCAGCCCCAGCATTTT. The rearrangement joins TRBV7-8 to TRBJ1-5; D is undetermined. Germline CDR1 SGHVS, CDR2 FQNEAQ. The CDR3 is made up of 13 amino acids. The germline V and J ends were trimmed by 5 bases and 4 bases, with 9 bases remaining between them. Combining the CDR3 with reference TRBV7-8 and TRBJ1-5 gives the whole variable domain GAGVSQSPRYKVAKRGQDVALRCDPISGHVSLFWYQQALGQGPEFLTYFQNEAQLDKSGLPSDRFFAERPEGSVSTLKIQRTQQEDSAVYLCASSQALNQPQHFGDGTRLSIL.

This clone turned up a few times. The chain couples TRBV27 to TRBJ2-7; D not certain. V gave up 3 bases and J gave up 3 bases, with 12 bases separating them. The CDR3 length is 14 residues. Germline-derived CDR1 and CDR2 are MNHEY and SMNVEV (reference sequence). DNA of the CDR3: TGTGCCAGCAGTTTCGATCCCACATACTACGAGCAGTACTTC. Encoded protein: CASSFDPTYYEQYF.

The CDR3 nucleotides read TGCGCCAGCAGCTCGGGACAGGGAGGTGGGGATACGCAGTATTTT. Residues: CASSSGQGGGDTQYF. The gene calls are TRBV5-1 and TRBJ2-3; TRBD1 matches at 9 bases. The germline CDR1 and CDR2 sequences are SGHRS and YFSETQ. The CDR3 runs 15 residues. V was clipped by 3 bases and J by 6 bases; unmatched bases: 8.

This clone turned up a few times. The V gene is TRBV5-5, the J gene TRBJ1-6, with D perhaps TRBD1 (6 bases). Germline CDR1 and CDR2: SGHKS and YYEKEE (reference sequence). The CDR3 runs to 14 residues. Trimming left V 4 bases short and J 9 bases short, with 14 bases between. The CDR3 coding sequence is TGTGCCAGCAGCCGGGACACGTTCCTTTCACCCCTCCACTTT. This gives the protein CASSRDTFLSPLHF.

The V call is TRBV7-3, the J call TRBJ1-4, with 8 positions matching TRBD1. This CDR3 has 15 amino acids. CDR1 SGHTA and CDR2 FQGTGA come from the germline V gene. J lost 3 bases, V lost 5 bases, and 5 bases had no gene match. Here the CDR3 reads CASSATGGANEKLFF. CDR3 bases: TGTGCCAGCAGCGCTACAGGGGGTGCTAATGAAAAACTGTTTTTT.

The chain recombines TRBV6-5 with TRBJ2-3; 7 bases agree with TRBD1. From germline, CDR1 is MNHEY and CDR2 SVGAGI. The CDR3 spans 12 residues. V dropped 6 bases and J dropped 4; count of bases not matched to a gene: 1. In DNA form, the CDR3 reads TGTGCCAGCAGAGACAGGGCAGATACGCAGTATTTT. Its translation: CASRDRADTQYF.

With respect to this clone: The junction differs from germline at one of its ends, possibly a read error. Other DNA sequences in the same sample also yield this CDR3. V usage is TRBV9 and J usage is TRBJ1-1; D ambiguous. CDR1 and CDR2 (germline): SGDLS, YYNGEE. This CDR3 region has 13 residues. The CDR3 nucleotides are TGTGCCAGCAGTGTAGACGGGAACACTGAAGCTTTCTTT. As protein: CASSVDGNTEAFF.